This T cell receptor (beta chain) was sequenced for a study of cytomegalovirus exposure and HLA in healthy donors. Only a few counts were recorded for this clone. No antigen is known for it. The PCR had 60 Vbeta and 13 Jbeta primers. TCRdb's copy holds only in-frame clones and misses some; the assay was immunoSEQ multiplex PCR. The data hold approximately 210,000 clones, with around 73% observed a single time. Study-wide points: Many donors shared some public TCRs, even though most TCR sequences were rare.

CDR3 length: 14 amino acids. Germline loops: CDR1 SGHDT, CDR2 YYEEEE. Trimming removed 2 bases at V and 4 bases at J, with 10 bases between. The chain couples TRBV5-6 to TRBJ1-3; D perhaps matches TRBD1 (5 bases). The specimen was PBMCs. This receptor was identified in a woman aged 30 to 39 in good health and CMV-seropositive. DNA of the CDR3: TGTGCCAGCAGCTTATACAAGGGGGGAAACACCATATATTTT. It translates to CASSLYKGGNTIYF.